This TCR beta chain was recovered during a study of T cell clones after liver transplantation. Whole-study context: Patients counted as tolerant after at least one year off all immunosuppression, enzymes not exceeding twice normal.

Measured with immunoSEQ multiplex PCR; TCRdb has only the in-frame clones, and not every one. The sample has approximately 50,000 clones, approximately 71% seen once; the top ten hold about 9.9%. The CDR3 is 17 residues long. Trimming left V 0 bases short and J 2 bases short, with 15 bases between. The germline V gene has CDR1 MGHRA and CDR2 YSYEKL. The gene calls are TRBV4-1 and TRBJ2-3, with D unclear. This TCR came from a human patient who received a liver transplant. The graft donor may be the source of some T cells. The source material was CD4+ T cells from blood, sampled around 54 months after liver transplant. As DNA, the CDR3 is TGCGCCAGCAGCCAAGATCGTGGCAGTCAATTCACAGATACGCAGTATTTT. Amino acid sequence: CASSQDRGSQFTDTQYF.